The 16 T cell receptor beta chains reported below all come from one sample, sequenced in a study of CD8 T cells in ankylosing spondylitis. A single record per CDR3 protein comes from TCRdb applying MiXCR to the 5' RACE reads. The table lists 150,000 to 250,000 distinct CDR3 sequences, 13% of them singletons. Input material: blood, either unsorted or a sorted T cell fraction (not recorded which). The receptors were gathered from a male donor with ankylosing spondylitis or in good health (not recorded which).

This sequence joins TRBV14 and TRBJ1-3; D remains ambiguous. Trimming took off 5 bases at V and 4 bases at J, with 9 bases between the two ends. CDR1 is SGHDN and CDR2 is FVKESK in the germline V gene. The CDR3 extends over 13 amino acids. As DNA, the CDR3 is TGTGCCAGCAGCGATCCCTCGGGAAACACCATATATTTT. This gives the protein CASSDPSGNTIYF.

This clonotype was seen a few times. The chain employs TRBV6-5 and TRBJ2-7; 8 nucleotides line up with TRBD1. The CDR3 totals 14 residues. J gave up 6 bases and V 2 bases, and 6 bases lay outside the gene matches. Germline V gene lookup returns CDR1 MNHEY and CDR2 SVGAGI. The CDR3 DNA sequence: TGTGCCAGCAGTTACCAGGGGGCGGAAAGCGAGCAGTACTTC. This codes for CASSYQGAESEQYF.

The chain recombines TRBV20-1 with TRBJ2-7; D may be TRBD2 (6 bases). This CDR3 has 14 amino acids. Germline assignment: CDR1 DFQATT and CDR2 SNEGSKA (reference sequence). Trimming removed 0 bases from V and 0 bases from J, with 9 bases in between. CDR3 protein: CSARDQEGSYEQYF. CDR3 DNA sequence: TGCAGTGCTAGAGATCAGGAGGGCTCCTACGAGCAGTACTTC.

The chain uses TRBV2 and TRBJ2-3, with a tentative D call TRBD2 (5 bases). This CDR3 contains 16 residues. Trimming shortened V by 3 bases and J by 2 bases, and 15 bases separated the two germline ends. Germline V gives CDR1 SNHLY, CDR2 FYNNEI. The CDR3 DNA reads TGTGCCAGCAGTGACCAGGAGGCCCCTAACACAGATACGCAGTATTTT. Its translation: CASSDQEAPNTDTQYF. Looking up the rest from reference TRBV2 and TRBJ2-3 gives the full variable domain: EPEVTQTPSHQVTQMGQEVILRCVPISNHLYFYWYRQILGQKVEFLVSFYNNEISEKSEIFDDQFSVERPDGSNFTLKIRSTKLEDSAMYFCASSDQEAPNTDTQYFGPGTRLTVL.

For this clonotype: A much larger clone differs by one base, so this may be a read error. The gene calls are TRBV6-1 and TRBJ2-1; D might be TRBD1 (6 bases). Per the germline V gene, CDR1 is MNHNS and CDR2 is SASEGT. V gave up 7 bases and J gave up 4 bases, with 14 bases separating them. This CDR3 spans 14 amino acids. In DNA, the CDR3 is TGTGCCAGCAACCCCCGGACAGAGTACAATGAGCAGTTCTTC. Its translation: CASNPRTEYNEQFF.

This clonotype was observed many times. V gene TRBV12-3 or TRBV12-4 combines with J gene TRBJ2-1; no firm D call. V was pared by 3 bases and J by 3 bases, with 6 bases between. The CDR3 length is 13 residues. This CDR3 is CASSFGSYNEQFF. CDR3 nucleotide sequence: TGTGCCAGCAGTTTCGGCAGCTACAATGAGCAGTTCTTC.

This rearrangement joins TRBV5-1 to TRBJ2-7; 8 bases are shared with TRBD1. Trimming took 7 bases from V and 3 from J; bases not matched to a gene: 12. The V gene's germline CDR1 is SGHRS and CDR2 YFSETQ. There are 15 residues in the CDR3. This CDR3 reads CASCTGTGAYYEQYF. CDR3 bases: TGCGCCAGCTGCACCGGGACAGGCGCCTACTACGAGCAGTACTTC.

The chain employs TRBV27 and TRBJ2-1; 9 bases align to TRBD1. The V gene's germline CDR1 is MNHEY and CDR2 SMNVEV (reference sequence). The CDR3 contains 14 residues. The junction had 4 bases not matched to a gene; V was cut back by 4 bases and J by 6 bases. The CDR3 bases are TGTGCCAGCAGTTCTAGACAGGGGGTCAATGAGCAGTTCTTC. Translation gives CASSSRQGVNEQFF.

This clonotype was found many times. The genes are TRBV5-1 and TRBJ2-3; D unclear. The V gene's germline CDR1 is SGHRS and CDR2 YFSETQ. CDR3 length equals 15 residues. V was shortened by 4 bases and J by 2 bases, with 14 bases between the two germline ends. In DNA, the CDR3 is TGCGCCAGCAGCCACCTCGGTGGGAACACAGATACGCAGTATTTT. Translating it yields CASSHLGGNTDTQYF.

The chain combines TRBV12-5 with TRBJ2-1, with 11 bases lining up with TRBD2. The CDR3 covers 16 residues. The V gene end was trimmed by 5 bases and the J gene end by 5 bases; junction bases not matched to a gene: 8. Germline CDR1 and CDR2: LGHNT and FRNRAP. The CDR3 loop is CASGAPTSGSNNEQFF. CDR3 DNA: TGTGCTAGTGGTGCCCCTACTAGCGGGAGTAACAATGAGCAGTTCTTC.

V is TRBV11-2 and J is TRBJ2-1; 7 nucleotides line up with TRBD1. There are 15 residues in the CDR3. Germline V lookup: CDR1 SGHAT, CDR2 FQNNGV. The V segment lost 2 bases and the J segment 6 bases; nucleotides outside the gene matches: 7. The CDR3 here is CASSLSRDSPNEQFF. For the CDR3, the DNA is TGTGCCAGCAGCTTATCACGGGACAGCCCCAATGAGCAGTTCTTC.

This clonotype came up a few times. V gene TRBV7-9 combines with J gene TRBJ1-1; TRBD1 agrees at 9 bases. The junction had 1 base not matched to a gene; V was cut back by 2 bases and J by 0 bases. Germline CDR1 SEHNR, CDR2 FQNEAQ (reference sequence). This CDR3 is 15 amino acids long. The CDR3 region has the DNA TGTGCCAGCAGCTTAAGACAGGGGGTGAACACTGAAGCTTTCTTT. This sequence encodes CASSLRQGVNTEAFF.

The chain couples TRBV7-9 to TRBJ2-7; D remains ambiguous. From germline, CDR1 is SEHNR and CDR2 FQNEAQ (reference sequence). The CDR3 totals 12 residues. V was trimmed by 5 bases and J by 4 bases, leaving 9 bases between them. The CDR3 protein is CASSQIAYEQYF. The DNA for the CDR3 is TGTGCCAGCAGCCAGATTGCGTACGAGCAGTACTTC.

The V and J genes are TRBV12-3 or TRBV12-4 and TRBJ2-7; D gene ambiguous. V shed 1 base and J shed 2 bases, with 6 bases lying between them. The CDR3 extends over 13 amino acids. In DNA form, the CDR3 reads TGTGCCAGCAGTTTAGGGATCCCCTACGAGCAGTACTTC. Translated: CASSLGIPYEQYF.

This clonotype was recorded many times. The chain is built from TRBV29-1 and TRBJ2-4, with D perhaps matching TRBD2 (6 bases). The CDR3 spans 12 residues. Deletions cut 6 bases from V and 8 bases from J, with 14 bases between. Germline V lookup: CDR1 SQVTM, CDR2 ANQGSEA. The CDR3 DNA follows: TGCAGCGTGCTGGGGGAGGATGACATTCAGTACTTC. It specifies CSVLGEDDIQYF.

The genes are TRBV10-3 and TRBJ1-1; D is perhaps TRBD1 (5 bases). CDR1 and CDR2 (germline): ENHRY, SYGVKD. The V end lost 6 bases, the J end lost 4 bases, and 15 bases lay between the germline ends. CDR3 length: 14 residues. In nucleotides, the CDR3 is TGTGCCATCAGGGGGGGTCAGTCGGGCACTGAAGCTTTCTTT. Residues: CAIRGGQSGTEAFF.